This TCR beta chain was captured in a study of vaccination and CD4 T cells after COVID-19. Looking at the study overall: Post-COVID draws followed diagnosis by a median around 95 days (range 35 to 161).

Germline V gene data show CDR1 as MNHEY and CDR2 as SVGAGI. Trimming shortened V by 2 bases and J by 8 bases, and 13 bases separated the two germline ends. The CDR3 loop spans 14 amino acids. This clonotype showed up just a few times. Its matching antigen is unknown. Study results and caveats: The rise in median SARS-CoV-2-reactive clonotypes, from approximately 23 to 38, was not significant.

The Oncomine TCR Beta short-read assay was applied to DNA of cultured CD4+ T cells. TCRdb ran MiXCR on the PCR reads and lists one entry per CDR3 protein. The sample holds some 7,000 distinct CDR3 sequences, 39% seen once. Treatment reported: roughly 11-day PBMC culture with coronavirus spike peptide pools or control peptides (ViraFEST assay). Pre-COVID-19 pandemic sampling (2011-2018) yielded the unexposed donor's CD4+ T cells. Both day 3 and day 7 involved replacing half of the medium with fresh IL-2 medium. The chain combines TRBV6-5 with TRBJ2-4; D is perhaps TRBD1 or TRBD2 (7 bases each). The sequence derives from a human donor in good health. Specimen: CD4+ T cells from blood, cultured in vitro. The CDR3 loop is CASSYDREGYIQYF. For the CDR3, the DNA is TGTGCCAGCAGTTACGACAGGGAGGGGTACATTCAGTACTTC.